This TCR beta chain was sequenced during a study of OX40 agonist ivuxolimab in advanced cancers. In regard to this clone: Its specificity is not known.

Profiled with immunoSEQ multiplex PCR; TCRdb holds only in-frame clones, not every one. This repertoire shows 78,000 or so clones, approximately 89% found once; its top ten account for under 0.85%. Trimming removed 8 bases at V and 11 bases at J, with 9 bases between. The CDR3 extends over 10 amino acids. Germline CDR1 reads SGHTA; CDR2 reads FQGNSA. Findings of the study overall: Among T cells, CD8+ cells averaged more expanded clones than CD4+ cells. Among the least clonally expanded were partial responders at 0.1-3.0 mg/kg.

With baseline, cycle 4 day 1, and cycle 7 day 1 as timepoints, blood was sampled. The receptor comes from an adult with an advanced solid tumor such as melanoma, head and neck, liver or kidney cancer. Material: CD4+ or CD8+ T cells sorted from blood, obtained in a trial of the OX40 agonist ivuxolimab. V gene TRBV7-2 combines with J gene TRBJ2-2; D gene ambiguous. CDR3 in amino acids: CASALRELFF. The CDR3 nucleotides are TGTGCCAGCGCCTTGAGAGAGCTGTTTTTT.